Described below is a single TCR beta chain sequence and its context. Its antigen is still unknown. This entry comes from a study of T cell responses to AZD1222 COVID-19 vaccine. Study summary: It was second doses at about 4 or about 12 weeks that were pooled. Study observations and caveats: When two AZD1222 doses had been given, Spike-specific TCR breadth and depth rose. Unmutated variant regions are reportedly targeted by nearly half of spike-specific TCRs.

Trimming cost V 7 bases and J 6 bases; bases outside gene matches: 6. This CDR3 has 13 amino acids. Germline V lookup: CDR1 MNHEY, CDR2 SVGAGI. Sequencing was performed with immunoSEQ multiplex PCR; in TCRdb, only in-frame clones are kept and a portion is missing. The sample lists more than 100,000 clones; approximately 88% were seen once. The sequence was obtained from an adult in good health. V and J are TRBV6-5 and TRBJ2-3; 8 bases fit TRBD1. Here the sequenced sample was peripheral blood, taken on day 0 of AZD1222 vaccination. The DNA for the CDR3 is TGTGCCAGCACCGACAGGGGCTTGGATACGCAGTATTTT. It codes for CASTDRGLDTQYF.